These 30 T cell receptor beta chains originate from one sample sequenced in a study of T cells in Graves' hyperthyroidism and ophthalmopathy. Using RNA transcripts as the source, TCR beta CDR3 regions were amplified. First-round RT-PCR with HTBI primers amplified the TCR CDR3 region. Using its own MiXCR run on the multiplex PCR reads, TCRdb lists one record per CDR3 protein. The table records some 650,000 distinct CDR3 sequences, approximately 15% of them present only once. What was sequenced was blood. Every receptor here comes from a woman aged 40 to 50 with Graves' ophthalmopathy.

The rearrangement links TRBV9 to TRBJ2-3; tentatively, D is TRBD2 (6 bases). Germline-derived CDR1 and CDR2 are SGDLS and YYNGEE. V lost 3 bases and J 1 base, leaving 15 bases between the germline ends. The CDR3 runs 16 residues. CDR3 loop: CASSAVAGKGTDTQYF. Here the CDR3 DNA reads TGTGCCAGCAGCGCCGTCGCGGGGAAGGGCACAGATACGCAGTATTTT.

Many counts were recorded for this clonotype. The chain employs TRBV6-1 and TRBJ1-1, with a tentative D call TRBD1 (5 bases). The length of the CDR3 is 15 residues. Germline values: CDR1 MNHNS, CDR2 SASEGT. V was pared by 2 bases and J by 4 bases, with 14 bases between. The CDR3 DNA follows: TGTGCCAGCAGTGAAAGGTGGGGACCCGGCACTGAAGCTTTCTTT. Amino acid sequence: CASSERWGPGTEAFF.

This clonotype was detected a few times. The rearrangement links TRBV2 to TRBJ2-7; TRBD1 matches 12 bases. CDR1 and CDR2 from the germline V gene are SNHLY and FYNNEI. The V and J ends lost 8 bases and 5 bases, in that order; junction bases with no gene match: 4. The CDR3 runs 13 residues. The CDR3 DNA sequence: TGTGCCAGCTCCGGGACAGGGGGCAACGAGCAGTACTTC. This codes for CASSGTGGNEQYF.

The CDR3 reads CASSYGEWTANYGYTF. CDR3 sequence (DNA): TGTGCCAGCAGTTACGGGGAGTGGACGGCTAACTATGGCTACACCTTC. The V call is TRBV6-5, the J call TRBJ1-2; D uncertain. Per the germline V gene, CDR1 is MNHEY and CDR2 is SVGAGI. V was pared by 2 bases and J by 0 bases, with 13 bases between. The CDR3 runs to 16 residues.

V and J are TRBV29-1 and TRBJ2-5, with unresolved D. The length of the CDR3 is 12 residues. Germline-derived CDR1 and CDR2 are SQVTM and ANQGSEA. Trimming removed 4 bases at V and 1 base at J, with 7 bases between. CDR3: CSVGSAQETQYF. CDR3 coding DNA: TGCAGCGTTGGATCAGCCCAAGAGACCCAGTACTTC.

This clonotype was recorded many times. The J gene is TRBJ2-2, the V gene TRBV19, with 7 bases aligning to TRBD1. Germline values: CDR1 LNHDA, CDR2 SQIVND (reference sequence). The CDR3 covers 15 residues. The V and J ends lost 7 bases and 5 bases, in that order; junction bases with no gene match: 10. This CDR3 reads CASIQRTGATGELFF. The DNA of the CDR3 is TGTGCCAGTATCCAACGGACAGGTGCTACCGGGGAGCTGTTTTTT.

V and J are TRBV6-1 and TRBJ2-5, with 7 bases lining up with TRBD1. J lost 2 bases, V lost 5 bases, and 8 bases had no gene match. The CDR3 is made up of 15 amino acids. Looked up from germline, CDR1 is MNHNS and CDR2 is SASEGT. CDR3 in amino acids: CASSSWRQGQETQYF. The DNA of the CDR3 is TGTGCCAGCAGTAGTTGGCGACAGGGACAAGAGACCCAGTACTTC.

V gene TRBV28 combines with J gene TRBJ1-4, with 11 positions matching TRBD1. The germline V gene has CDR1 MDHEN and CDR2 SYDVKM. This CDR3 spans 13 amino acids. V lost 8 bases to trimming and J lost 8 bases; unmatched junction nucleotides: 4. The CDR3 coding sequence is TGTGCCAGCGGACAGGGGGCTGGAGAAAAACTGTTTTTT. This codes for CASGQGAGEKLFF.

This clonotype has a count of ten or more. V gene TRBV6-2 or TRBV6-3 combines with J gene TRBJ1-4; the D is unclear. Germline CDR1 reads MNHEY; CDR2 reads SVGEGT. CDR3 length: 13 amino acids. The ends were cut back, 2 bases at V and 4 bases at J, with 5 bases in the middle. The CDR3 sequence: CASSYEHNEKLFF. The CDR3 DNA follows: TGTGCCAGCAGTTACGAGCATAATGAAAAACTGTTTTTT.

A remark on this clonotype: Given the absence of the conserved phenylalanine or tryptophan at the CDR3 end, a read error is likely. The V and J genes are TRBV5-4 and TRBJ2-5, with TRBD2 matching over 10 bases. The CDR3 runs to 15 residues. CDR1 is SGHNT and CDR2 is YYREEE in the germline V gene (reference sequence). V gave up 3 bases and J gave up 7 bases; unmatched junction bases: 9. The CDR3 here is CASSYGTSATGTQYL. The CDR3, as DNA: TGTGCCAGCAGCTACGGGACTAGCGCCACCGGGACCCAGTACCTC.

The rearrangement joins TRBV5-5 to TRBJ1-5; tentatively, D is TRBD1 (6 bases). Germline lookup yields CDR1 SGHKS and CDR2 YYEKEE (reference sequence). The CDR3 spans 16 residues. With 4 bases removed from V and 0 bases from J, the gap between germline ends came to 14 bases. The CDR3 coding sequence is TGTGCCAGCAGCCTCACAGGGAGTTATAGCAATCAGCCCCAGCATTTT. It encodes CASSLTGSYSNQPQHF.

The chain uses TRBV20-1 and TRBJ2-5, with 7 bases identical to TRBD2. V was clipped by 1 base and J by 1 base; unmatched bases: 3. The CDR3 is 14 residues long. CDR1 DFQATT and CDR2 SNEGSKA come from the germline V gene (reference sequence). CDR3 DNA sequence: TGCAGTGCTAGAGGGGGGGGGGTCCAAGAGACCCAGTACTTC. As protein: CSARGGGVQETQYF.

The chain combines TRBV5-4 with TRBJ1-4; 7 nucleotides align to TRBD1. V gave up 4 bases and J gave up 10 bases; unmatched junction bases: 7. From germline, CDR1 is SGHNT and CDR2 YYREEE (reference sequence). The CDR3 spans 13 residues. The CDR3 here is CASSPGTAGKLFF. The CDR3 DNA follows: TGTGCCAGCAGCCCCGGGACAGCAGGAAAACTGTTTTTT.

This clonotype has ten or more counts. The gene calls are TRBV2 and TRBJ1-6; D call uncertain. V lost 6 bases to trimming and J lost 9 bases, with 6 bases between them. Per germline, CDR1 SNHLY and CDR2 FYNNEI. The CDR3 consists of 11 residues. Here the CDR3 DNA reads TGTGCCAGCAGCCTAGGTTCACCCCTCCACTTT. Translated, it gives CASSLGSPLHF.

This clonotype was recorded a few times. This rearrangement joins TRBV6-2 or TRBV6-3 to TRBJ1-1, with unresolved D. The ends were cut back, 4 bases at V and 0 bases at J, with 9 bases in the middle. The germline gives CDR1 MNHEY, CDR2 SVGEGT. The length of the CDR3 is 14 residues. CDR3 DNA sequence: TGTGCCAGCAGTTCTAACCACATGAACACTGAAGCTTTCTTT. This sequence encodes CASSSNHMNTEAFF.

This clonotype was found many times. The CDR3 coding sequence is TGTGCCAGCAGCTTCTTCCGGGACTACGCCGGCAATGAGCAGTTCTTC. It specifies CASSFFRDYAGNEQFF. The chain carries TRBV11-2 and TRBJ2-1; 7 bases are shared with TRBD2. This CDR3 contains 16 residues. Germline loops: CDR1 SGHAT, CDR2 FQNNGV. Trimming removed 3 bases from V and 6 bases from J; junction bases left unmatched: 11.

This clonotype was counted between two and nine times. This rearrangement joins TRBV10-2 to TRBJ2-1, with D perhaps TRBD1 or TRBD2 (5 bases each). Germline values: CDR1 WSHSY, CDR2 SAAADI. V was clipped by 4 bases and J by 5 bases, with 15 bases between them. The CDR3 contains 15 residues. CDR3 in amino acids: CASSGVSGSDNEQFF. The CDR3 DNA follows: TGCGCCAGCAGTGGGGTTTCAGGGAGCGACAATGAGCAGTTCTTC.

V gene TRBV28 combines with J gene TRBJ2-3; possibly TRBD1 for D (5 bases). V was trimmed by 6 bases and J by 1 base, leaving 11 bases between them. CDR3 size: 14 residues. From germline, CDR1 is MDHEN and CDR2 SYDVKM. The CDR3 is CASRGRLGTDTQYF. As DNA, the CDR3 is TGTGCCAGCAGGGGGCGACTTGGCACAGATACGCAGTATTTT.

This chain links TRBV20-1 with TRBJ2-3; 9 nucleotides agree with TRBD1. With 0 bases clipped from V and 2 bases from J, the junction kept 6 bases outside the gene matches. This CDR3 spans 16 amino acids. CDR1 is DFQATT, CDR2 SNEGSKA, per germline (reference sequence). CDR3 sequence: CSARDYGTGNTDTQYF. The DNA of the CDR3 is TGCAGTGCTAGAGATTACGGGACAGGGAACACAGATACGCAGTATTTT.

The CDR3 is CASSPRASGTSSSYNEQFF. The CDR3 DNA follows: TGTGCCAGCAGCCCCCGGGCTAGCGGGACGTCTAGCTCCTACAATGAGCAGTTCTTC. The rearrangement links TRBV9 to TRBJ2-1; 9 bases are shared with TRBD2. J gave up 0 bases and V 4 bases, and 14 bases lay outside the gene matches. This CDR3 is built from 19 residues. Germline CDR1 SGDLS, CDR2 YYNGEE.

This clonotype occurred a few times. V usage is TRBV28 and J usage is TRBJ2-1; D uncertain. Germline assignment: CDR1 MDHEN and CDR2 SYDVKM. V shed 8 bases and J shed 6 bases, with 14 bases lying between them. The length of the CDR3 is 13 residues. In DNA, the CDR3 is TGTGCCAGCTGCCGATTACCTTGCAATGAGCAGTTCTTC. This encodes CASCRLPCNEQFF. The whole variable domain, remainder taken from reference TRBV28 and TRBJ2-1, is DVKVTQSSRYLVKRTGEKVFLECVQDMDHENMFWYRQDPGLGLRLIYFSYDVKMKEKGDIPEGYSVSREKKERFSLILESASTNQTSMYLCASCRLPCNEQFFGPGTRLTVL.

This clonotype was counted many times. This chain uses TRBV2 with TRBJ2-1; D perhaps matches TRBD2 (5 bases). Germline V gene data show CDR1 as SNHLY and CDR2 as FYNNEI. This CDR3 region has 13 residues. V lost 5 bases to trimming and J lost 2 bases, with 7 bases between them. CDR3 coding DNA: TGTGCCAGCAGTCGGGGAGCCTACAATGAGCAGTTCTTC. Its translation: CASSRGAYNEQFF.

The chain carries TRBV19 and TRBJ1-4; D is possibly TRBD1 (5 bases). CDR3 length equals 15 residues. Trimming took 4 bases from V and 0 from J, leaving 9 bases between them. Germline V CDR1 and CDR2: LNHDA, SQIVND (reference sequence). In DNA form, the CDR3 reads TGTGCCAGTAGTAAGGGGACCACAACTAATGAAAAACTGTTTTTT. This translates into CASSKGTTTNEKLFF.

Worth noting for this clonotype: This may come from a read error, since a much larger clone is one base off. This chain links TRBV28 with TRBJ2-7, with TRBD1 matching over 9 bases. The CDR3 is 21 residues long. Germline V gene data show CDR1 as MDHEN and CDR2 as SYDVKM. The chain's CDR3 is CASSEGSGTGISIQPKYAQYF. The DNA for the CDR3 is TGTGCCAGCAGTGAAGGATCCGGGACAGGGATCTCTATACAACCGAAATACGCGCAGTACTTC.

This clonotype was counted ten times or more. This rearrangement joins TRBV12-3 or TRBV12-4 to TRBJ1-1; D call uncertain. The CDR3 contains 14 residues. The V end was cut by 1 base, the J end by 4 bases, with 10 bases between. CDR3 loop: CASSLVLGSTEAFF. CDR3 bases: TGTGCCAGCAGTTTAGTACTGGGGAGCACTGAAGCTTTCTTT.

The chain joins TRBV29-1 to TRBJ1-1; D call uncertain. The germline V gene has CDR1 SQVTM and CDR2 ANQGSEA. This CDR3 contains 13 residues. Trimming removed 6 bases from V and 2 bases from J, with 13 bases in between. This CDR3 is CSVLRPINTEAFF. The CDR3 bases are TGCAGCGTACTCAGGCCGATAAACACTGAAGCTTTCTTT.

The genes are TRBV30 and TRBJ1-1; TRBD1 aligns across 11 bases. This CDR3 has 15 amino acids. The germline CDR1 and CDR2 sequences are GTSNPN and SVGIG (reference sequence). V was pared by 2 bases and J by 4 bases, with 6 bases of the junction left unmatched. CDR3 sequence reads: CAWSHPGTGGTEAFF. The CDR3 region has the DNA TGTGCCTGGAGTCACCCGGGGACAGGGGGCACTGAAGCTTTCTTT.

CDR3 sequence reads: CASSSAGTHGETQYF. In DNA, the CDR3 is TGTGCCAGCAGTTCGGCCGGGACCCATGGGGAGACCCAGTACTTC. The chain recombines TRBV6-5 with TRBJ2-5, with D perhaps being TRBD1 or TRBD2 (5 bases each). Germline loops: CDR1 MNHEY, CDR2 SVGAGI. This CDR3 has 15 amino acids. Trimming took off 4 bases at V and 5 bases at J, with 17 bases between the two ends.

This chain uses TRBV4-1 with TRBJ2-5; the D is unclear. From germline, CDR1 is MGHRA and CDR2 YSYEKL. V was pared by 1 base and J by 5 bases, with 8 bases between. The CDR3 is 13 residues long. The CDR3 loop is CASSQANHETQYF. The CDR3 region has the DNA TGCGCCAGCAGCCAAGCTAATCACGAGACCCAGTACTTC.

This clonotype has only a few counts. V is TRBV6-1 and J is TRBJ1-2, with D hard to call. This CDR3 comprises 15 residues. V lost 7 bases, J lost 4 bases, and 19 bases lay in between. CDR1 is MNHNS, CDR2 SASEGT, per germline. For the CDR3, the DNA is TGTGCCAGCACGGAGGAGGGAGGTGGTGGCTATGGCTACACCTTC. Translation gives CASTEEGGGGYGYTF.